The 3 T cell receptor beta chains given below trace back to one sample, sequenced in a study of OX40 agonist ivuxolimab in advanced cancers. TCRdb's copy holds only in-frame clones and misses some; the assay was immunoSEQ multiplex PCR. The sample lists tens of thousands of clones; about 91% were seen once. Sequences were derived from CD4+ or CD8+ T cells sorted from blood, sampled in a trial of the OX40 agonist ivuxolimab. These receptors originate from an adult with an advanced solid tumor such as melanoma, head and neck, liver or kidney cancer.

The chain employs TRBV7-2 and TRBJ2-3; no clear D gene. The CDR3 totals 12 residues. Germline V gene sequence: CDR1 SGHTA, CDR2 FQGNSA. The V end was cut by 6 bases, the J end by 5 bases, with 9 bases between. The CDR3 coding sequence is TGTGCCAGCAGTCCTTGGGAAGATACGCAGTATTTT. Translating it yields CASSPWEDTQYF.

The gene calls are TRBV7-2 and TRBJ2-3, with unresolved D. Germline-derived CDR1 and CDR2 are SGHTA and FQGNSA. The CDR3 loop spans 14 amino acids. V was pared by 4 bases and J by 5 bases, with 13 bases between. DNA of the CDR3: TGTGCCAGCAGCTCGCTCGGCTTGGAAGATACGCAGTATTTT. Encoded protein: CASSSLGLEDTQYF.

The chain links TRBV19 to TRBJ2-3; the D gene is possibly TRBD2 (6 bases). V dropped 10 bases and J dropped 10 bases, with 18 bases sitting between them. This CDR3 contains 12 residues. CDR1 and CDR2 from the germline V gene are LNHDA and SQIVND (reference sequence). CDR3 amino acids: CANSSAEGSQYF. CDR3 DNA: TGTGCCAACTCTAGCGCCGAGGGGTCGCAGTATTTT.